Here is one TCR beta chain with its context. Its target is not known. The CDR3 is 15 residues long. CDR1 SEHNR and CDR2 FQNEAQ come from the germline V gene (reference sequence). J gave up 3 bases and V 5 bases, and 6 bases lay outside the gene matches. Clones were sequenced by immunoSEQ multiplex PCR, and TCRdb holds only the in-frame ones, with some missing. The data contain 900 to 1,300 clones, roughly 40% of them singletons. The source of the sample is a study of tissue T cells after allogeneic stem cell transplantation. All graft-versus-host disease patients had gastrointestinal involvement and received several lines of directed therapy. General study results and limits: Motif-based clustering found tissue-specific repertoire signatures shared across patients, though few clones were shared.

The chain has TRBV7-9 and TRBJ2-3; 9 bases are a match to TRBD1. The sequence derives from a female patient between 35 and 69 years old with steroid-refractory graft-versus-host disease after an allogeneic stem cell transplant. T cells may partly derive from the graft donor. Sample: stomach tissue, taken at autopsy. CDR3 residues: CASSQTGGGTDTQYF. CDR3 coding DNA: TGTGCCAGCAGCCAGACAGGGGGAGGTACAGATACGCAGTATTTT.